A single sample gave rise to the 19 T cell receptor beta chains below, sequenced in a study of cytomegalovirus exposure and HLA in healthy donors. The protocol was immunoSEQ multiplex PCR, while the TCRdb copy is restricted to in-frame clones and leaves out a portion. The sample lists fewer than 350,000 clones; approximately 90% were seen once. The sample consisted of PBMCs. Receptor source: a woman between 18 and 29 years old in good health and CMV-seronegative.

The V call is TRBV5-6, the J call TRBJ1-2, with 7 bases fitting TRBD1. With 0 bases clipped from V and 7 bases from J, the junction kept 6 bases outside the gene matches. From germline, CDR1 is SGHDT and CDR2 YYEEEE. CDR3 size: 14 residues. CDR3 amino acids: CASSLGSTGVGYTF. Written as DNA, the CDR3 is TGTGCCAGCAGCTTGGGTAGCACAGGGGTTGGCTACACCTTC.

The J gene is TRBJ2-5, the V gene TRBV28; 9 bases match TRBD2. There are 15 residues in the CDR3. The junction had 10 bases not matched to a gene; V was cut back by 6 bases and J by 5 bases. CDR1 is MDHEN and CDR2 is SYDVKM in the germline V gene. The CDR3 spells CASSPGAGGTETQYF. The CDR3, as DNA: TGTGCCAGCAGCCCGGGAGCGGGAGGAACCGAGACCCAGTACTTC.

The chain has TRBV6-5 and TRBJ1-2; perhaps TRBD1 as D (6 bases). Germline loops: CDR1 MNHEY, CDR2 SVGAGI. There are 15 residues in the CDR3. The V gene lost 6 bases and the J gene lost 4 bases, with 18 bases spanning the gap. CDR3 nucleotide sequence: TGTGCCAGCAGCACCCCTCTAGGGGGGGGCTATGGCTACACCTTC. Its translation: CASSTPLGGGYGYTF.

The chain uses TRBV11-2 and TRBJ1-5; D is uncertain. This CDR3 contains 12 residues. Germline-derived CDR1 and CDR2 are SGHAT and FQNNGV. With 0 bases removed from V and 9 bases from J, the gap between germline ends came to 6 bases. DNA of the CDR3: TGTGCCAGCAGCTTAGATAGCAGGCCCCAGCATTTT. Encoded protein: CASSLDSRPQHF.

CDR3 DNA: TGTGCCAGCGGCCGGGGTATCACTGAAGCTTTCTTT. Amino acids: CASGRGITEAFF. The J gene is TRBJ1-1, the V gene TRBV6-1; no firm D call. The CDR3 is 12 amino acids. The V gene's germline CDR1 is MNHNS and CDR2 SASEGT. Trimming removed 8 bases from V and 4 bases from J, with 11 bases in between.

This clone occurred once. The V and J genes are TRBV7-2 and TRBJ1-1, with 7 bases that match TRBD1. J lost 6 bases, V lost 11 bases, and 12 bases had no gene match. The CDR3 sequence is 13 residues long. The germline CDR1 and CDR2 sequences are SGHTA and FQGNSA. CDR3 region: CAAYHRGSAEAFF. CDR3 DNA: TGTGCCGCCTATCACAGGGGTAGTGCTGAAGCTTTCTTT.

The chain recombines TRBV7-8 with TRBJ2-7, with 7 nucleotides matching TRBD1. From germline, CDR1 is SGHVS and CDR2 FQNEAQ. V was pared by 5 bases and J by 5 bases, with 6 bases of the junction left unmatched. The CDR3 contains 13 residues. This CDR3 is CASSRGQSHEQYF. For the CDR3, the DNA is TGTGCCAGCAGCCGGGGACAGTCCCACGAGCAGTACTTC.

The DNA of the CDR3 is TGCGCCAGCAGCTTGGTCTTGGGGCCCAGCTCTGGGGCCAACGTCCTGACTTTC. Protein sequence: CASSLVLGPSSGANVLTF. The V call is TRBV5-1, the J call TRBJ2-6; D possibly corresponds to TRBD1 (5 bases). CDR3 length: 18 residues. Germline CDR1 reads SGHRS; CDR2 reads YFSETQ. V lost 0 bases and J 0 bases, leaving 13 bases between the germline ends.

This clone has more than one count but fewer than ten. The chain uses TRBV7-8 and TRBJ2-7; possible D gene TRBD1, 6 bases. Trimming left V 5 bases short and J 2 bases short, with 13 bases between. Germline V gives CDR1 SGHVS, CDR2 FQNEAQ. This CDR3 has 14 amino acids. CDR3 coding DNA: TGTGCCAGCAGCACTCGGACAGCACCCTACGAGCAGTACTTC. Translation: CASSTRTAPYEQYF.

This rearrangement joins TRBV5-1 to TRBJ1-1; D not certain. There are 16 residues in the CDR3. The germline V and J ends were trimmed by 1 base and 1 base, with 14 bases remaining between them. The germline V gene has CDR1 SGHRS and CDR2 YFSETQ. The chain's CDR3 is CASSLTPGAENTEAFF. The CDR3 nucleotides are TGCGCCAGCAGCTTGACACCGGGAGCGGAGAACACTGAAGCTTTCTTT.

The chain combines TRBV9 with TRBJ2-7; D possibly corresponds to TRBD2 (5 bases). This CDR3 is built from 14 residues. Germline V CDR1 and CDR2: SGDLS, YYNGEE. Trimming left V 3 bases short and J 3 bases short, with 13 bases between. The CDR3 DNA is TGTGCCAGCAGCGAATTCGGAGGAAGCTACGAGCAGTACTTC. It codes for CASSEFGGSYEQYF.

The CDR3 region has the DNA TGTGCCAGTAGTATGGAAGTGGGTAGCGAGGGCGAAAAACTGTTTTTT. As protein: CASSMEVGSEGEKLFF. This sequence joins TRBV19 and TRBJ1-4; D gene uncertain. V lost 3 bases to trimming and J lost 8 bases, with 19 bases between them. Germline lookup yields CDR1 LNHDA and CDR2 SQIVND (reference sequence). CDR3 length: 16 amino acids. Full variable domain (missing parts from reference TRBV19 and TRBJ1-4): DGGITQSPKYLFRKEGQNVTLSCEQNLNHDAMYWYRQDPGQGLRLIYYSQIVNDFQKGDIAEGYSVSREKKESFPLTVTSAQKNPTAFYLCASSMEVGSEGEKLFFGSGTQLSVL.

This chain links TRBV9 with TRBJ2-7; the D gene is possibly TRBD2 (5 bases). CDR1 SGDLS and CDR2 YYNGEE come from the germline V gene. Trimming took 1 base from V and 7 from J, leaving 12 bases between them. The CDR3 is 13 amino acids. For the CDR3, the DNA is TGTGCCAGCAGCGTATCGGAATCGGGGGAGCAGTACTTC. Its protein is CASSVSESGEQYF. Based on the CDR3 plus reference TRBV9 and TRBJ2-7, the full variable domain is DSGVTQTPKHLITATGQRVTLRCSPRSGDLSVYWYQQSLDQGLQFLIQYYNGEERAKGNILERFSAQQFPDLHSELNLSSLELGDSALYFCASSVSESGEQYFGPGTRLTVT.

This rearrangement joins TRBV28 to TRBJ1-5; D may be TRBD1 (6 bases). CDR1 is MDHEN, CDR2 SYDVKM, per germline. CDR3 length equals 16 residues. V was cut by 0 bases and J by 4 bases, with 13 bases left in between. The CDR3 loop is CASSLWQGPTNQPQHF. In DNA form, the CDR3 reads TGTGCCAGCAGTTTATGGCAGGGGCCCACAAATCAGCCCCAGCATTTT.

This clone was found once. The chain has TRBV4-1 and TRBJ2-5, with D perhaps matching TRBD2 (5 bases). V lost 3 bases to trimming and J lost 5 bases, with 16 bases between them. The CDR3 loop spans 15 amino acids. Germline CDR1 is MGHRA and CDR2 is YSYEKL. CDR3 coding DNA: TGCGCCAGCAGCCACCCGGCCCGGGGAATGGAGACCCAGTACTTC. Translation: CASSHPARGMETQYF.

The chain links TRBV19 to TRBJ1-2; D is perhaps TRBD1 (5 bases). Trimming removed 3 bases from V and 0 bases from J, with 11 bases in between. Germline V gene sequence: CDR1 LNHDA, CDR2 SQIVND (reference sequence). The CDR3 sequence is 15 residues long. CDR3 protein: CASSMTTVTNYGYTF. DNA of the CDR3: TGTGCCAGTAGTATGACGACAGTGACTAACTATGGCTACACCTTC.

This CDR3 is CAWRQTQGAYYGYTF. As DNA, the CDR3 is TGTGCCTGGAGGCAAACACAGGGGGCCTACTATGGCTACACCTTC. V is TRBV30 and J is TRBJ1-2, with TRBD1 matching over 9 bases. Trimming cost V 3 bases and J 3 bases; bases outside gene matches: 8. The CDR3 totals 15 residues. Germline V gives CDR1 GTSNPN, CDR2 SVGIG (reference sequence).

This clone appeared a single time. The gene calls are TRBV28 and TRBJ2-3, with D perhaps TRBD1 (5 bases). The CDR3 has 14 amino acids. Trimming left V 6 bases short and J 4 bases short, with 14 bases between. Germline assignment: CDR1 MDHEN and CDR2 SYDVKM. Here the CDR3 reads CASRPFQGPDTQYF. The CDR3 nucleotides are TGTGCCAGCAGGCCATTCCAGGGTCCAGATACGCAGTATTTT. Looking up the rest from reference TRBV28 and TRBJ2-3 gives the full variable domain: DVKVTQSSRYLVKRTGEKVFLECVQDMDHENMFWYRQDPGLGLRLIYFSYDVKMKEKGDIPEGYSVSREKKERFSLILESASTNQTSMYLCASRPFQGPDTQYFGPGTRLTVL.

This chain joins TRBV5-1 and TRBJ2-2, with 8 bases fitting TRBD2. Trimming cost V 7 bases and J 4 bases; bases outside gene matches: 6. CDR1 and CDR2 from the germline V gene are SGHRS and YFSETQ. This CDR3 has 14 residues. The CDR3 DNA is TGCGCCAGCGGGAGCGGGAGCCCCACCGGGGAGCTGTTTTTT. Protein: CASGSGSPTGELFF.